A single sample gave rise to the 5 T cell receptor beta chains below, sequenced in a study of blood T cell repertoires in COVID-19. Measured with immunoSEQ multiplex PCR; TCRdb has only the in-frame clones, and not every one. The sample records 250,000 or so clones, 87% being singletons. The sample taken for sequencing was peripheral blood. The receptors were gathered from a woman aged 40 to 55 who had recovered from COVID-19.

This chain links TRBV6-1 with TRBJ1-2, with D possibly TRBD1 on 5 matching bases. The germline V gene encodes CDR1 MNHNS and CDR2 SASEGT. This CDR3 spans 15 amino acids. Deletions cut 1 base from V and 4 bases from J, with 13 bases between. CDR3 residues: CASSEGRVTSYGYTF. CDR3 nucleotides: TGTGCCAGCAGTGAAGGCAGGGTCACTTCCTATGGCTACACCTTC.

This clone was counted a single time. The chain couples TRBV2 to TRBJ1-5; unclear D gene. Per the germline V gene, CDR1 is SNHLY and CDR2 is FYNNEI. Trimming took off 3 bases at V and 9 bases at J, with 12 bases between the two ends. CDR3 size: 13 residues. CDR3 in amino acids: CASSDDKIRPQHF. The CDR3 DNA is TGTGCCAGCAGTGACGACAAGATTCGGCCCCAGCATTTT.

The chain couples TRBV27 to TRBJ1-2; D is undetermined. The germline V gene encodes CDR1 MNHEY and CDR2 SMNVEV (reference sequence). Trimming removed 4 bases at V and 8 bases at J, with 17 bases between. The CDR3 loop spans 14 amino acids. As DNA, the CDR3 is TGTGCCAGCAGTTCGAGAGCGTACCCGATGGGCTACACCTTC. It is translated as CASSSRAYPMGYTF.

The chain couples TRBV7-2 to TRBJ1-2; TRBD1 agrees at 7 bases. Germline CDR1 SGHTA, CDR2 FQGNSA. V trimming: 5 bases; J trimming: 2 bases; junction bases outside the gene matches: 5. CDR3 length equals 14 residues. The CDR3 here is CASSILQGNYGYTF. CDR3 nucleotides: TGTGCCAGCAGCATACTACAGGGGAACTATGGCTACACCTTC.

This chain uses TRBV13 with TRBJ1-1; 8 nucleotides match TRBD1. The germline V gene has CDR1 PRHDT and CDR2 FYEKMQ (reference sequence). Trimming took 5 bases from V and 6 from J; bases not matched to a gene: 11. The CDR3 extends over 15 amino acids. The CDR3 DNA reads TGTGCCAGCAGCCGGGGACAGGTCATACTACCTGAAGCTTTCTTT. This translates into CASSRGQVILPEAFF.